These 19 T cell receptor beta chains share one sample of origin, sequenced in a study of T cell responses to AZD1222 COVID-19 vaccine. Sequencing used immunoSEQ multiplex PCR; TCRdb keeps in-frame clones, though not all of them. The sample consists of about 120,000 clones, about 90% of them appearing once. The input for sequencing was peripheral blood, taken on day 0 of AZD1222 vaccination. These receptors all stem from an adult in good health.

V usage is TRBV19 and J usage is TRBJ2-1, with D unclear. The CDR3 is 14 amino acids. Germline V lookup: CDR1 LNHDA, CDR2 SQIVND (reference sequence). Trimming pared 3 bases from V and 7 bases from J, leaving 13 bases between. The CDR3 protein is CASSIFLPANEQFF. CDR3 nucleotide sequence: TGTGCCAGTAGTATTTTTCTCCCCGCAAATGAGCAGTTCTTC.

The rearrangement joins TRBV30 to TRBJ1-2; no clear D. CDR3 length: 11 residues. With 3 bases removed from V and 8 bases from J, the gap between germline ends came to 10 bases. In germline, CDR1 is GTSNPN, CDR2 SVGIG (reference sequence). The CDR3 coding sequence is TGTGCCTGGAGCTTGGGCACCGGCTACACCTTC. It is translated as CAWSLGTGYTF.

The chain uses TRBV5-6 and TRBJ1-1, with TRBD1 identical over 7 bases. The CDR3 runs to 14 residues. Germline trimming cut 4 bases from V and 1 base from J; bases unmatched to any gene: 4. Germline CDR1 reads SGHDT; CDR2 reads YYEEEE. The CDR3 reads CASSRDRANTEAFF. CDR3 bases: TGTGCCAGCAGCCGTGACAGGGCGAACACTGAAGCTTTCTTT.

This sequence joins TRBV11-2 and TRBJ1-1; D gene uncertain. V was pared by 4 bases and J by 0 bases, with 6 bases between. Germline V gene sequence: CDR1 SGHAT, CDR2 FQNNGV. The CDR3 length is 13 residues. In nucleotides, the CDR3 is TGTGCCAGCAGCTCCGACCTGAACACTGAAGCTTTCTTT. It is translated as CASSSDLNTEAFF. The full variable domain, rest sourced from reference TRBV11-2 and TRBJ1-1, is EAGVAQSPRYKIIEKRQSVAFWCNPISGHATLYWYQQILGQGPKLLIQFQNNGVVDDSQLPKDRFSAERLKGVDSTLKIQPAKLEDSAVYLCASSSDLNTEAFFGQGTRLTVV.

V and J are TRBV13 and TRBJ1-5; maybe TRBD1 (5 bases). V shed 2 bases and J shed 2 bases, with 16 bases lying between them. Germline V gene data show CDR1 as PRHDT and CDR2 as FYEKMQ (reference sequence). CDR3 length equals 17 residues. CDR3 nucleotides: TGTGCCAGCAGCTTATCCCCCCTGCAGGGCGGCAATCAGCCCCAGCATTTT. This translates into CASSLSPLQGGNQPQHF.

The chain uses TRBV5-1 and TRBJ1-6, with D maybe TRBD1 (5 bases). The germline CDR1 and CDR2 sequences are SGHRS and YFSETQ. The CDR3 has 15 residues. Between the trimmed V and J ends, which lost 0 bases and 8 bases, there was a span of 12 bases. CDR3 region: CASSLAGGGYSPLHF. CDR3 nucleotide sequence: TGCGCCAGCAGCTTGGCCGGTGGGGGTTATTCACCCCTCCACTTT.

The chain carries TRBV11-2 and TRBJ2-2; D unclear. Trimming removed 0 bases at V and 3 bases at J, with 2 bases between. The CDR3 totals 13 residues. Germline assignment: CDR1 SGHAT and CDR2 FQNNGV. The CDR3 coding sequence is TGTGCCAGCAGCTTAGAGGACACCGGGGAGCTGTTTTTT. It translates to CASSLEDTGELFF.

The V and J genes are TRBV19 and TRBJ1-2; D call uncertain. Between the trimmed V and J ends, which lost 6 bases and 5 bases, there was a span of 19 bases. The CDR3 totals 15 residues. Per the germline V gene, CDR1 is LNHDA and CDR2 is SQIVND (reference sequence). The CDR3 DNA sequence: TGTGCCAGTAGCGCAACCGGGGAAGGGTTATATGGCTACACCTTC. Its translation is CASSATGEGLYGYTF.

The V gene is TRBV7-9, the J gene TRBJ1-1; D ambiguous. CDR1 and CDR2 (germline): SEHNR, FQNEAQ (reference sequence). V was shortened by 8 bases and J by 7 bases, with 8 bases between the two germline ends. There are 10 residues in the CDR3. The CDR3 DNA reads TGTGCCAGCCGGAGGGTTGAAGCTTTCTTT. This gives the protein CASRRVEAFF.

A single count supports this clone. This rearrangement joins TRBV30 to TRBJ1-3, with a tentative D call TRBD1 (6 bases). The germline gives CDR1 GTSNPN, CDR2 SVGIG (reference sequence). The CDR3 runs to 14 residues. Trimming took off 4 bases at V and 1 base at J, with 11 bases between the two ends. CDR3 nucleotides: TGTGCCTGGACAGAAACAGGGTCTGGAAACACCATATATTTT. Translated: CAWTETGSGNTIYF.

The gene calls are TRBV28 and TRBJ2-5, with 7 bases identical to TRBD1. Trimming removed 6 bases from V and 0 bases from J; junction bases left unmatched: 4. Per germline, CDR1 MDHEN and CDR2 SYDVKM. CDR3 length equals 14 residues. The CDR3 is CASRVDRDQETQYF. The CDR3, as DNA: TGTGCCAGCAGGGTTGACAGGGACCAAGAGACCCAGTACTTC.

This clone was seen just once. V and J are TRBV5-6 and TRBJ1-2, with D hard to call. CDR1 SGHDT and CDR2 YYEEEE come from the germline V gene. CDR3 length equals 14 residues. Trimming took 2 bases from V and 1 from J, leaving 9 bases between them. CDR3 region: CASSLTGFNYGYTF. DNA for the CDR3: TGTGCCAGCAGCTTAACCGGGTTTAACTATGGCTACACCTTC.

The V gene is TRBV7-2, the J gene TRBJ1-2; 7 bases map to TRBD1. Germline CDR1 and CDR2: SGHTA and FQGNSA. This CDR3 comprises 14 residues. The ends lost 5 bases at V and 6 bases at J; junction bases unmatched: 9. In DNA form, the CDR3 reads TGTGCCAGCAGCGCCCGATTAGGGGGCGATGGCTACACCTTC. Translating gives CASSARLGGDGYTF.

The chain recombines TRBV27 with TRBJ1-2, with D hard to call. The CDR3 loop spans 13 amino acids. CDR1 MNHEY and CDR2 SMNVEV come from the germline V gene (reference sequence). Deletions cut 2 bases from V and 5 bases from J, with 9 bases between. CDR3 nucleotides: TGTGCCAGCAGTTTAAGCGGGGTTTATGGCTACACCTTC. It is translated as CASSLSGVYGYTF.

The J gene is TRBJ1-2, the V gene TRBV28; D is perhaps TRBD1 (6 bases). CDR1 is MDHEN and CDR2 is SYDVKM in the germline V gene. V dropped 2 bases and J dropped 8 bases, with 18 bases sitting between them. This CDR3 spans 15 amino acids. DNA for the CDR3: TGTGCCAGCAGTTTACGCTCGGGGGGGCGTCAAGGCTACACCTTC. Its translation: CASSLRSGGRQGYTF.

The rearrangement joins TRBV5-6 to TRBJ1-3; D ambiguous. The CDR3 spans 14 residues. The germline CDR1 and CDR2 sequences are SGHDT and YYEEEE. V lost 4 bases to trimming and J lost 3 bases, with 11 bases between them. The CDR3 sequence: CASSGLQVGNTIYF. The CDR3 bases are TGTGCCAGCAGCGGGCTGCAGGTTGGAAACACCATATATTTT.

This chain uses TRBV5-6 with TRBJ1-1; the match to TRBD1 covers 8 bases. Looked up from germline, CDR1 is SGHDT and CDR2 is YYEEEE. V was pared by 2 bases and J by 1 base, with 13 bases of the junction left unmatched. The CDR3 is 18 amino acids. The CDR3 DNA sequence: TGTGCCAGCAGCTTTTACCACCCGACAGGGGTAAGGAACACTGAAGCTTTCTTT. Amino acid sequence: CASSFYHPTGVRNTEAFF.

This clone came up once. The chain has TRBV18 and TRBJ2-1, with 12 bases matching TRBD1. CDR1 and CDR2 from the germline V gene are KGHSH and LQKENI. The CDR3 has 16 residues. V trimming: 4 bases; J trimming: 7 bases; junction bases outside the gene matches: 8. DNA of the CDR3: TGTGCCAGCTCACTGACCGGGACAGGGGGCTTTAATGAGCAGTTCTTC. This sequence encodes CASSLTGTGGFNEQFF.

The gene calls are TRBV15 and TRBJ1-6; D gene unclear. The CDR3 is 15 amino acids. Deletions cut 1 base from V and 6 bases from J, with 10 bases between. Per the germline V gene, CDR1 is LNHNV and CDR2 is YYDKDF (reference sequence). CDR3: CATSRAGPINSPLHF. The CDR3 bases are TGTGCCACCAGCAGAGCGGGTCCCATTAATTCACCCCTCCACTTT. Looking up the rest from reference TRBV15 and TRBJ1-6 gives the full variable domain: DAMVIQNPRYQVTQFGKPVTLSCSQTLNHNVMYWYQQKSSQAPKLLFHYYDKDFNNEADTPDNFQSRRPNTSFCFLDIRSPGLGDTAMYLCATSRAGPINSPLHFGNGTRLTVT.